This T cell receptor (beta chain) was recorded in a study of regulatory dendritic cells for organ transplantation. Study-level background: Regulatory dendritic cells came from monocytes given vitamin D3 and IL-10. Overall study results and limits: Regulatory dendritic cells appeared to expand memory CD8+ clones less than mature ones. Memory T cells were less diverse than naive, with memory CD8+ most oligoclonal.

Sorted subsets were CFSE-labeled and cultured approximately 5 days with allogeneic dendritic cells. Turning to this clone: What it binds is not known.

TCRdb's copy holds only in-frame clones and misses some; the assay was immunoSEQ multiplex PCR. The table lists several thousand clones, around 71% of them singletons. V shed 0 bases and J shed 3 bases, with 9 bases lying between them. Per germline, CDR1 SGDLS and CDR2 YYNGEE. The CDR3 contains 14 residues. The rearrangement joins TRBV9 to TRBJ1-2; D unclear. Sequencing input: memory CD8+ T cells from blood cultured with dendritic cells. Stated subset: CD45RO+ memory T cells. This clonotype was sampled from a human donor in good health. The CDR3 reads CASSVGSADYGYTF. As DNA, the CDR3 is TGTGCCAGCAGCGTAGGGTCAGCCGACTATGGCTACACCTTC. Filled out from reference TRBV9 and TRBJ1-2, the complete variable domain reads DSGVTQTPKHLITATGQRVTLRCSPRSGDLSVYWYQQSLDQGLQFLIQYYNGEERAKGNILERFSAQQFPDLHSELNLSSLELGDSALYFCASSVGSADYGYTFGSGTRLTVV.